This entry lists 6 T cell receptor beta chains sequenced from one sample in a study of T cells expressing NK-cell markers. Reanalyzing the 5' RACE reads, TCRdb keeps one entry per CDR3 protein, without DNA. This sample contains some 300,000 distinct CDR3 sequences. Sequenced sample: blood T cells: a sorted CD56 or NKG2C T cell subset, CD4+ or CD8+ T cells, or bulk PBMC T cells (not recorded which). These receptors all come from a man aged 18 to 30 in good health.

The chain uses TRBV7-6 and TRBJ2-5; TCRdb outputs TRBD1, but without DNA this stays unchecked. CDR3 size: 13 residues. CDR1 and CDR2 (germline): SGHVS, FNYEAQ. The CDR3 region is CASSKGGRGTQYF.

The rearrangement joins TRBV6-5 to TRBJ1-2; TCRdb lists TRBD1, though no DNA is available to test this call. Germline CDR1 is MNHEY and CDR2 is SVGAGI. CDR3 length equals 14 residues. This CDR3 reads CASSPRQGGYGYTF.

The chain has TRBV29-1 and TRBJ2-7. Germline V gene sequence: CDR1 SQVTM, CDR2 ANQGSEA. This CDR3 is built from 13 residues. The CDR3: CSVIMSQNYEQYF.

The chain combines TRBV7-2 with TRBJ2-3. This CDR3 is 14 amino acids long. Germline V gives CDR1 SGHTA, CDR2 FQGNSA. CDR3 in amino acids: CASSSFGSTDTQYF. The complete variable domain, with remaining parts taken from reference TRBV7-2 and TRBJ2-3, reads GAGVSQSPSNKVTEKGKDVELRCDPISGHTALYWYRQSLGQGLEFLIYFQGNSAPDKSGLPSDRFSAERTGGSVSTLTIQRTQQEDSAVYLCASSSFGSTDTQYFGPGTRLTVL.

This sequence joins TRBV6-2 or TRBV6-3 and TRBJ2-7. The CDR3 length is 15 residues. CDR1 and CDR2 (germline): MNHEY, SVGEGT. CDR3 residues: CASSLERRTSYEQYF.

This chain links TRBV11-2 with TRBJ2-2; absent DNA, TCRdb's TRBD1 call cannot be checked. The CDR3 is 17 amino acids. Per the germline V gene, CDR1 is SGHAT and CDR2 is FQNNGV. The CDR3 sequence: CASSLVSSGVKTGELFF.